This T cell receptor beta chain stems from a study of graft-versus-host responses after intestinal transplantation. Study summary: All of the recipients had induction that used anti-thymocyte globulin, then tacrolimus and steroids for approximately 3 years.

The protocol was immunoSEQ multiplex PCR, while the TCRdb copy is restricted to in-frame clones and leaves out a portion. This table has 90,000 to 150,000 clones, approximately 95% appearing once. On this clone itself: Antigen unknown.

Overall study results and limits: GvH clones surfaced in recipient marrow, some emerging earlier in ileum or blood. Subjects displaying graft-donor T cell macrochimerism possessed elevated graft-versus-host to host-versus-graft clonal ratios inside allografts.

The clonotype was recovered from a human donor who received an intestinal transplant. This specimen consisted of unstimulated CD4+ T cells sorted from spleen or lymph node cells, obtained before intestinal transplant.

CDR3 coding DNA: TGTGCCAGCAGCCACCACCGTTCCAGCGGGACCTACGAGCAGTACTTC. It specifies CASSHHRSSGTYEQYF. The rearrangement uses TRBV14 and TRBJ2-7; 7 nucleotides align to TRBD2. V was pared by 3 bases and J by 2 bases, with 10 bases of the junction left unmatched. The CDR3 loop spans 16 amino acids. CDR1 and CDR2 (germline): SGHDN, FVKESK. Combining the CDR3 with reference TRBV14 and TRBJ2-7 gives the whole variable domain EAGVTQFPSHSVIEKGQTVTLRCDPISGHDNLYWYRRVMGKEIKFLLHFVKESKQDESGMPNNRFLAERTGGTYSTLKVQPAELEDSGVYFCASSHHRSSGTYEQYFGPGTRLTVT.